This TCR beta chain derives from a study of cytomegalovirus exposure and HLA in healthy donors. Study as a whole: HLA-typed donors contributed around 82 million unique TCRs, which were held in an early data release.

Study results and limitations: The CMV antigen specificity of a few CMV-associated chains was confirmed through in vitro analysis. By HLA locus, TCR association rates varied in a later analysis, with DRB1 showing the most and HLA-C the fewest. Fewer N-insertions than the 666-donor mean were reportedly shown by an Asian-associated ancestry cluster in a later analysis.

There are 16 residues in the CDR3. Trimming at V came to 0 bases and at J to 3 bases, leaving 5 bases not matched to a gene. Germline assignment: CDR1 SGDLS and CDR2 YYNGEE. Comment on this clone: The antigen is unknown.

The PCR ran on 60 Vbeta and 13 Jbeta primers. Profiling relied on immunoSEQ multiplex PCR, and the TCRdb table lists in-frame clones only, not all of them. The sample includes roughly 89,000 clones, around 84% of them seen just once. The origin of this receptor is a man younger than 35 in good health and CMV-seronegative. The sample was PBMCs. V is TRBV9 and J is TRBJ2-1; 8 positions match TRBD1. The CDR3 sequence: CASSVAGGLHYNEQFF. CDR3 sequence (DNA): TGTGCCAGCAGCGTAGCAGGGGGCCTTCACTACAATGAGCAGTTCTTC.